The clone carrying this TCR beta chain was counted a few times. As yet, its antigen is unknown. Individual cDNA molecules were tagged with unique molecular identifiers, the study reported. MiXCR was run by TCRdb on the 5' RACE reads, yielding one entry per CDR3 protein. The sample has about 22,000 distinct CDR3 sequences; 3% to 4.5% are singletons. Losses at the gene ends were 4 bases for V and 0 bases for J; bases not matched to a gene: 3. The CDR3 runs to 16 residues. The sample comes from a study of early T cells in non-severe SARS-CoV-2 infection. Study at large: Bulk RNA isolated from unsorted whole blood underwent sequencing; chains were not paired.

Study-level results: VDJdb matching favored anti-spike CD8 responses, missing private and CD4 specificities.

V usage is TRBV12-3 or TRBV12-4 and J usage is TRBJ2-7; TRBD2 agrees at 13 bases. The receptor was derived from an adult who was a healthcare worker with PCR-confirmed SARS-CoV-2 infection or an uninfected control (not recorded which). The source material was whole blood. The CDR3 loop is CASSSGLAGNSYEQYF. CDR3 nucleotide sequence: TGTGCCAGCAGTTCGGGACTAGCGGGGAACTCCTACGAGCAGTACTTC.